This TCR beta chain was profiled in a study of T-cell reconstitution after alpha-beta-depleted transplantation in children. A note on this clonotype: The antigen remains unidentified.

Regarding the study as a whole: About two months after transplant, alpha-beta T cells reportedly came from several hundred expanded graft clones. Surviving recipient cells, namely T cells and thymic progenitors, were the source of high day-60 TCRbeta diversity in some patients. Diversity and T-cell counts at one year after transplant derived mostly from new T cells.

Unique molecular identifiers were used to barcode this TCRbeta library. TCRdb re-called the PCR reads through MiXCR, storing one row per CDR3 protein. In the table there are around 670,000 distinct CDR3 sequences, roughly 14% of which are singletons. The origin of this receptor is a girl aged 2-10 years with congenital amegakaryocytic thrombocytopenia, due to receive a stem cell transplant. The starting material was PBMCs, obtained before TCRalphabeta/CD19-depleted stem cell transplant.

The CDR3 nucleotides are TGCGCCAGCAGCCTCCTGTCTAGCGGGCAACCGATCAATGAGCAGTTCTTC. It yields the protein CASSLLSSGQPINEQFF. The rearrangement joins TRBV5-1 to TRBJ2-1, with 8 bases identical to TRBD2. Germline CDR1 and CDR2: SGHRS and YFSETQ. The CDR3 is made up of 17 amino acids. With 4 bases clipped from V and 6 bases from J, the junction kept 15 bases outside the gene matches.